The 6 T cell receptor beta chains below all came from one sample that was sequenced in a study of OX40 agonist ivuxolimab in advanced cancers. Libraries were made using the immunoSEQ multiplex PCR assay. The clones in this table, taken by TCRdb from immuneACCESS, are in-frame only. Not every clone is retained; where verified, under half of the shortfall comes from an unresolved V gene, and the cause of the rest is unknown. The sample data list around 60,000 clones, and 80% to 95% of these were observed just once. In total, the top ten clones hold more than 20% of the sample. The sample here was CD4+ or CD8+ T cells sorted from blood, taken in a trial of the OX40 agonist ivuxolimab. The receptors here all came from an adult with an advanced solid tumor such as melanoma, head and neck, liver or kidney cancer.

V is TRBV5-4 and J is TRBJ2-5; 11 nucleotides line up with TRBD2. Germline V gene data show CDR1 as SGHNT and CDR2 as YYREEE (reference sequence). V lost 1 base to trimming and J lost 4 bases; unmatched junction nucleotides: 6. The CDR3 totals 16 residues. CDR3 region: CASSLLAGGGGETQYF. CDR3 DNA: TGTGCCAGCAGCTTGCTAGCGGGAGGCGGAGGAGAGACCCAGTACTTC.

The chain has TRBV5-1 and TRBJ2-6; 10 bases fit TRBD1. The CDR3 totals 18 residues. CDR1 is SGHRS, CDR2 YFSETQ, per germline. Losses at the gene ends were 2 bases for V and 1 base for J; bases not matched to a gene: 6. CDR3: CASSFSRDRGSGANVLTF. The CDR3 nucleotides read TGCGCCAGCAGCTTCTCCCGGGACAGGGGATCTGGGGCCAACGTCCTGACTTTC.

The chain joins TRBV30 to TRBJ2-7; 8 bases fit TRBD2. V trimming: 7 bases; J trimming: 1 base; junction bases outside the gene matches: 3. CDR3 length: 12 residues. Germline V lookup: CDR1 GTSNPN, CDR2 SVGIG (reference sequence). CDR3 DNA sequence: TGTGCCTTGGGACTAGTTTCCTACGAGCAGTACTTC. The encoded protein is CALGLVSYEQYF. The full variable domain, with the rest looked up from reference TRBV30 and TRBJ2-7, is SQTIHQWPATLVQPVGSPLSLECTVEGTSNPNLYWYRQAAGRGLQLLFYSVGIGQISSEVPQNLSASRPQDRQFILSSKKLLLSDSGFYLCALGLVSYEQYFGPGTRLTVT.

The CDR3 DNA reads as TGTGCCGCGACAGGGCACTATGGCTACACCTTC. It specifies CAATGHYGYTF. This chain uses TRBV6-1 with TRBJ1-2, with 7 bases aligning to TRBD1. CDR1 is MNHNS and CDR2 is SASEGT in the germline V gene. The CDR3 is 11 amino acids. The trim removed 11 bases at V and 3 bases at J, leaving 3 bases unmatched.

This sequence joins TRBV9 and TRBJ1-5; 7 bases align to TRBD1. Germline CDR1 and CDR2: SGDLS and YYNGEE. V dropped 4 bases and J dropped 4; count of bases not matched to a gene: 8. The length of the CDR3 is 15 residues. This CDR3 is CASSQGGGRNQPQHF. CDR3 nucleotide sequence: TGTGCCAGCAGCCAAGGAGGGGGCCGGAATCAGCCCCAGCATTTT.

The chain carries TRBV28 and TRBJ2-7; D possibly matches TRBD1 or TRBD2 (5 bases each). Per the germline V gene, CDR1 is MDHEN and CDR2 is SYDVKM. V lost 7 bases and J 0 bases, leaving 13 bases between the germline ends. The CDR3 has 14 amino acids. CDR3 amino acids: CASTGTESSYEQYF. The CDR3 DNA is TGTGCCAGCACTGGGACGGAAAGCTCCTACGAGCAGTACTTC. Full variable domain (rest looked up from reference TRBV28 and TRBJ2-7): DVKVTQSSRYLVKRTGEKVFLECVQDMDHENMFWYRQDPGLGLRLIYFSYDVKMKEKGDIPEGYSVSREKKERFSLILESASTNQTSMYLCASTGTESSYEQYFGPGTRLTVT.